Sequencing of this T cell receptor beta chain was carried out in a study of blood T cells in healthy people across ages. Germline-derived CDR1 and CDR2 are SQVTM and ANQGSEA. CDR3 length: 14 residues. The trim removed 3 bases at V and 6 bases at J, leaving 8 bases unmatched. This clonotype appeared a few times. Combining a sample-barcoded 5' primer with a J-beta primer mix, a second PCR ran for about 7 to 11 cycles. MiXCR was run by TCRdb on the 5' RACE reads, yielding one entry per CDR3 protein. The sample lists some 1.5 million distinct CDR3 sequences; under 30% were seen once. This chain joins TRBV29-1 and TRBJ2-3; 8 bases line up with TRBD2. Sequenced: blood. The sequence was collected from a woman aged 25 to 45 in good health. CDR3 loop: CSVEYLAGGDTQYF. The CDR3 coding sequence is TGCAGCGTTGAGTACCTAGCGGGCGGGGATACGCAGTATTTT.